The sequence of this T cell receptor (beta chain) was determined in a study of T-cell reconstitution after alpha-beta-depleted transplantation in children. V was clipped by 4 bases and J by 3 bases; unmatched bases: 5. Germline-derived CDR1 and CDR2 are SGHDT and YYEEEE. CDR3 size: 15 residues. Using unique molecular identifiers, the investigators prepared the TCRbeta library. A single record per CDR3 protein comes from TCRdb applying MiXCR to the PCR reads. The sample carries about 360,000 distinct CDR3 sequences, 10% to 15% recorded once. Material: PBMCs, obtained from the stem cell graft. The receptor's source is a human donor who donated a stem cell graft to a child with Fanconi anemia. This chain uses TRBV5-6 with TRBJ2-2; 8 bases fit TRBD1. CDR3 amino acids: CASSVTGVDTGELFF. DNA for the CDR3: TGTGCCAGCAGCGTGACAGGGGTTGACACCGGGGAGCTGTTTTTT.